The present entry profiles one T cell receptor (beta chain) with its context. Many counts were recorded for this clonotype. Its specific antigen is unknown. A read error may account for a junction end that differs from germline. Library preparation was by multiplex PCR. TCRdb lists the instrument as Illumina HiSeq 4000. iRepertoire HTBI primers and Arm-PCR amplification of CDR3 regions were used to construct TCR beta libraries. Gel purification was performed on PCR products prior to sequencing. In the authors' own workflow: A total of 62 TRBV and 14 TRBJ segments were identified across samples and were used for gene usage analysis of CDR3 amino acid clonotypes. COPE and FqMerger were used to merge filtered high-quality paired reads into contigs. BLAST was used to align contigs to IMGT TRBV, TRBD and TRBJ reference genes, with CDR3 defined following IMGT. Any clonotype with a frequency above 0.1% was classified as a highly expanded clone. Repertoire diversity was measured by Shannon entropy, and V-J evenness by the Gini coefficient. Public clonotypes were defined as clonotypes shared by more than one individual. Through fastp at Q25 and MiXCR, TCRdb rebuilt clones from the public reads, retaining in-frame beta chains. Rows with a matching CDR3 protein are joined into one entry that keeps the most common DNA and genes. TCRdb, not the original authors, processed these V and J calls. This sample lists approximately 470,000 distinct CDR3 sequences; less than 25% were detected once. Approximately 7.8% of the sample goes to the ten largest clones.

Taken with the paper, the label for time point translates to: persistent/refractory GD, antithyroid drugs over 5 years with positive TRAb. For both TCR sequencing and RNA sequencing, RNA was extracted from PBMCs in TRIzol. The diagnosis of Graves' disease followed American Thyroid Association guidelines. Patients for the study were recruited at an endocrinology department in Xi'an, China. Each patient gave around 9 milliliters of peripheral blood, collected in an EDTA anticoagulant tube. Ficoll Paque Plus density gradient separation was used to isolate PBMCs, and no further T cell sorting was done. An Agilent 2100 Bioanalyzer and agarose gel were used to check RNA quality, while a NanoDrop 2000 measured RNA concentration. The data derive from a study of regulatory T cells in long-lasting Graves disease listed by TCRdb under 2021. Broadly, across the study: Persistent Graves' disease was defined as antithyroid drug treatment for over 5 years with persistently positive TSH receptor autoantibodies. Patients with persistent Graves' disease were compared with patients with newly diagnosed Graves' disease using TCR sequencing and RNA sequencing of peripheral blood. The study was registered as a clinical trial and conducted in China. TCR sequencing covered about 13 persistent and 20 or so newly diagnosed Graves' disease patients, 33 samples in total. In the clinical cohort, patients with persistent Graves' disease had used antithyroid drugs for an average of about 10 years.

The investigation overall reported the following: A larger number of public clonotypes was shared among persistent patients (fewer than 3,000) than among newly diagnosed patients (more than 850). Only the TCR beta chain was sequenced and analyzed. The small sample size was acknowledged by the authors as a limitation that may reduce accuracy. Peripheral blood alone was examined, since thyroid tissue, which constituted the primary lesion, could not be accessed. Lower TCR Shannon entropy and fewer highly expanded clones were observed in persistent Graves' disease patients than in newly diagnosed patients, which suggested clonal expansion.

The clonotype was recovered from a female donor with Graves disease. The sample consisted of peripheral blood mononuclear cells (PBMCs), taken when the disease was refractory, from a patient treated with antithyroid drugs.

The bases are TGTGCCAGCAGTCCCACTCCGGGACAGGGGGTGCGATTC. This codes for CASSPTPGQGVRF. The chain links TRBV7-2 with TRBJ2-7; the central 11 bases match TRBD1. Taken from cysteine to phenylalanine, the CDR3 has 13 residues. CDR3 DNA only is kept here, 39 bases in frame from base 1. CDR1 and CDR2 are read off the germline V gene as SGHTA and FQGNSA.